The 24 T cell receptor beta chains below all came from one sample that was sequenced in a study of CD8 T cells in Susac syndrome. After extraction with the RNeasy kit, about 0.45 to 1 ug of the RNA was reverse transcribed using random hexamers. In TCRdb, the immunoSEQ multiplex PCR reads were re-called with MiXCR into one record per CDR3 protein. The sample includes some 200,000 distinct CDR3 sequences, about 91% of them seen just once. The sample was CD4+ T cells from PBMCs. These receptors were collected from a human donor with Susac syndrome.

This clonotype was recorded only once. V is TRBV7-9 and J is TRBJ2-5; D tentatively reads TRBD1 or TRBD2 (5 bases each). The CDR3 spans 17 residues. CDR1 is SEHNR, CDR2 FQNEAQ, per germline (reference sequence). V was pared by 6 bases and J by 2 bases, with 22 bases between. CDR3 coding DNA: TGTGCCAGCAGTTATAACGTAGCTCGGGGCGATCAAGAGACCCAGTACTTC. Protein sequence: CASSYNVARGDQETQYF.

The genes are TRBV20-1 and TRBJ1-5, with D uncertain. CDR1 is DFQATT and CDR2 is SNEGSKA in the germline V gene (reference sequence). The V gene lost 1 base and the J gene lost 7 bases, with 11 bases spanning the gap. The CDR3 consists of 13 residues. Written as DNA, the CDR3 is TGCAGTGCTAGAGCCCACCCGGGACAGCCCCAGCATTTT. Its protein is CSARAHPGQPQHF.

The chain recombines TRBV10-3 with TRBJ2-3; TRBD1 or TRBD2 may be the D gene (5 bases each). V shed 6 bases and J shed 3 bases, with 10 bases lying between them. The germline V gene has CDR1 ENHRY and CDR2 SYGVKD. The CDR3 covers 13 residues. The CDR3 sequence: CAISLGETDTQYF. For the CDR3, the DNA is TGTGCCATCAGCTTGGGGGAGACAGATACGCAGTATTTT.

J is TRBJ2-3 and V is TRBV19, with 9 nucleotides matching TRBD1. Per the germline V gene, CDR1 is LNHDA and CDR2 is SQIVND (reference sequence). This CDR3 is 13 amino acids long. This chain's CDR3 is CYNDRGSTDTQYF. CDR3 DNA sequence: TGTTATAATGACAGGGGGAGCACAGATACGCAGTATTTT. The variable domain in full, completed from reference TRBV19 and TRBJ2-3, reads DGGITQSPKYLFRKEGQNVTLSCEQNLNHDAMYWYRQDPGQGLRLIYYSQIVNDFQKGDIAEGYSVSREKKESFPLTVTSAQKNPTAFYLCYNDRGSTDTQYFGPGTRLTVL.

The chain couples TRBV7-6 to TRBJ1-2; 7 positions agree with TRBD1. Germline CDR1 reads SGHVS; CDR2 reads FNYEAQ. V gave up 5 bases and J gave up 5 bases; unmatched junction bases: 8. The CDR3 spans 14 residues. The chain's CDR3 is CASSLNRQGYGYTF. The CDR3 nucleotides are TGTGCCAGCAGCCTAAACAGACAGGGTTATGGCTACACCTTC.

The CDR3 region is CAISDPGQGTTEAFF. Here the CDR3 DNA reads TGTGCCATCAGTGACCCCGGACAGGGGACCACTGAAGCTTTCTTT. The rearrangement uses TRBV10-3 and TRBJ1-1; 9 nucleotides line up with TRBD1. The CDR3 length is 15 residues. With V trimmed by 3 bases and J by 4 bases, 6 bases remained unmatched. Germline assignment: CDR1 ENHRY and CDR2 SYGVKD.

This clonotype was detected once. The V call is TRBV2, the J call TRBJ2-1; 9 positions match TRBD2. The CDR3 length is 16 residues. Germline CDR1 SNHLY, CDR2 FYNNEI. The V segment lost 2 bases and the J segment 4 bases; nucleotides outside the gene matches: 6. CDR3: CASSELATSGYNEQFF. As DNA, the CDR3 is TGTGCCAGCAGTGAATTGGCGACTAGCGGATACAATGAGCAGTTCTTC.

This chain uses TRBV5-1 with TRBJ2-1, with D possibly called TRBD1 or TRBD2 (6 bases each). Trimming removed 1 base from V and 4 bases from J, with 21 bases in between. The germline V gene encodes CDR1 SGHRS and CDR2 YFSETQ. The CDR3 runs 18 residues. The CDR3 DNA reads as TGCGCCAGCAGCTTGCTAGGGACAACAGGACTAACTTACAATGAGCAGTTCTTC. Encoded protein: CASSLLGTTGLTYNEQFF.

This rearrangement joins TRBV29-1 to TRBJ1-1, with D unresolved. Looked up from germline, CDR1 is SQVTM and CDR2 is ANQGSEA. The germline V and J ends were trimmed by 4 bases and 1 base, with 7 bases remaining between them. The CDR3 covers 12 residues. The CDR3 nucleotides are TGCAGCGTTGTGGAGGGGAACACTGAAGCTTTCTTT. Translating it yields CSVVEGNTEAFF.

The gene calls are TRBV25-1 and TRBJ2-3; D is unclear. This CDR3 is 13 amino acids long. CDR1 is MGHDK and CDR2 is SYGVNS in the germline V gene. V lost 6 bases, J lost 2 bases, and 9 bases lay in between. CDR3 region: CASRTPVTDTQYF. As DNA, the CDR3 is TGTGCCAGCAGGACTCCCGTCACAGATACGCAGTATTTT.

The chain recombines TRBV4-1 with TRBJ1-1, with 8 bases fitting TRBD1. The V segment lost 3 bases and the J segment 1 base; nucleotides outside the gene matches: 4. Germline loops: CDR1 MGHRA, CDR2 YSYEKL. This CDR3 has 15 residues. CDR3 residues: CASSQRTGRNTEAFF. The CDR3, as DNA: TGCGCCAGCAGCCAGAGGACAGGGAGGAACACTGAAGCTTTCTTT.

The genes are TRBV5-4 and TRBJ1-2; 10 bases are shared with TRBD1. The trim removed 0 bases at V and 8 bases at J, leaving 10 bases unmatched. The CDR3 is made up of 16 amino acids. Germline-derived CDR1 and CDR2 are SGHNT and YYREEE (reference sequence). CDR3 bases: TGTGCCAGCAGCTTGGAGGGACAGGGGACCTTGGGCGGCTACACCTTC. Translated: CASSLEGQGTLGGYTF.

The CDR3 sequence is CSAISDRRVSVNTEAFF. The CDR3 DNA reads TGCAGTGCTATTTCGGACCGGAGGGTGTCGGTGAACACTGAAGCTTTCTTT. The chain has TRBV20-1 and TRBJ1-1; unclear D gene. The CDR3 spans 17 residues. The germline V gene has CDR1 DFQATT and CDR2 SNEGSKA (reference sequence). Trimming pared 4 bases from V and 0 bases from J, leaving 21 bases between.

The chain is built from TRBV2 and TRBJ2-3, with 11 bases fitting TRBD1. This CDR3 region has 15 residues. Germline-derived CDR1 and CDR2 are SNHLY and FYNNEI. With 10 bases clipped from V and 3 bases from J, the junction kept 9 bases outside the gene matches. The CDR3 spells CANPSGTGGTDTQYF. CDR3 sequence (DNA): TGTGCCAACCCCTCCGGGACAGGGGGAACAGATACGCAGTATTTT.

This clonotype has just one count. The chain combines TRBV20-1 with TRBJ2-3; 9 nucleotides align to TRBD1. V lost 6 bases, J lost 4 bases, and 8 bases stayed unmatched. The CDR3 runs 14 residues. The germline V gene encodes CDR1 DFQATT and CDR2 SNEGSKA (reference sequence). The CDR3 coding sequence is TGCAGTGCAGAGGGACAGGGTTTAGCAGATACGCAGTATTTT. Its protein is CSAEGQGLADTQYF.

V gene TRBV11-2 combines with J gene TRBJ1-1, with D tentatively TRBD1 (6 bases). Trimming cost V 1 base and J 5 bases, with 11 bases left between them. Germline-derived CDR1 and CDR2 are SGHAT and FQNNGV. The length of the CDR3 is 14 residues. CDR3 amino acids: CASSLVNRETEAFF. CDR3 nucleotides: TGTGCCAGCAGCTTAGTAAACAGGGAGACTGAAGCTTTCTTT. Full variable domain (remainder filled in from reference TRBV11-2 and TRBJ1-1): EAGVAQSPRYKIIEKRQSVAFWCNPISGHATLYWYQQILGQGPKLLIQFQNNGVVDDSQLPKDRFSAERLKGVDSTLKIQPAKLEDSAVYLCASSLVNRETEAFFGQGTRLTVV.

V gene TRBV6-1 combines with J gene TRBJ1-2, with 8 bases matching TRBD1. Germline V gene sequence: CDR1 MNHNS, CDR2 SASEGT. After removal of 6 bases from V and 4 bases from J, the junction contained 10 bases not matched to a gene. The CDR3 totals 15 residues. The CDR3 coding sequence is TGTGCCAGCAGAGTATTGGACAGGGATCCCTATGGCTACACCTTC. Amino acids: CASRVLDRDPYGYTF.

The chain employs TRBV15 and TRBJ1-5, with 9 bases matching TRBD1. Germline CDR1 and CDR2: LNHNV and YYDKDF (reference sequence). The CDR3 is 15 amino acids. The V segment lost 0 bases and the J segment 7 bases; nucleotides outside the gene matches: 4. CDR3 in amino acids: CATSRERTGVQPQHF. The CDR3 nucleotides read TGTGCCACCAGCAGAGAACGGACAGGGGTCCAGCCCCAGCATTTT. Complete variable domain (other parts from reference TRBV15 and TRBJ1-5): DAMVIQNPRYQVTQFGKPVTLSCSQTLNHNVMYWYQQKSSQAPKLLFHYYDKDFNNEADTPDNFQSRRPNTSFCFLDIRSPGLGDTAMYLCATSRERTGVQPQHFGDGTRLSIL.

This sequence joins TRBV5-1 and TRBJ1-6; D is uncertain. With 0 bases removed from V and 2 bases from J, the gap between germline ends came to 6 bases. This CDR3 spans 15 amino acids. CDR1 and CDR2 from the germline V gene are SGHRS and YFSETQ. The DNA for the CDR3 is TGCGCCAGCAGCTTGGAGGGTACCTATAATTCACCCCTCCACTTT. This sequence encodes CASSLEGTYNSPLHF.

V and J are TRBV5-6 and TRBJ2-7; D call uncertain. V was trimmed by 4 bases and J by 2 bases, leaving 10 bases between them. The CDR3 runs 13 residues. Germline V gives CDR1 SGHDT, CDR2 YYEEEE. The CDR3 bases are TGTGCCAGCAGCCTGCGGCGAGCCTACGAGCAGTACTTC. Encoded protein: CASSLRRAYEQYF.

This clonotype has more than one count but fewer than ten. The chain recombines TRBV29-1 with TRBJ2-7; a weak D match, TRBD1 (6 bases). Germline CDR1 is SQVTM and CDR2 is ANQGSEA. The CDR3 sequence is 11 residues long. With 4 bases removed from V and 5 bases from J, the gap between germline ends came to 9 bases. CDR3 protein: CSVGTVNEQYF. CDR3 DNA: TGCAGCGTTGGGACAGTCAACGAGCAGTACTTC.

This clonotype was detected only once. The J gene is TRBJ1-1, the V gene TRBV7-9; D is ambiguous. Germline V gene lookup returns CDR1 SEHNR and CDR2 FQNEAQ (reference sequence). The V and J ends lost 0 bases and 2 bases respectively, with 10 bases between them. CDR3 length: 15 amino acids. The CDR3 coding sequence is TGTGCCAGCAGCTTAGCCGGACTGATTAACACTGAAGCTTTCTTT. This gives the protein CASSLAGLINTEAFF.

The V and J genes are TRBV11-2 and TRBJ2-5, with D perhaps matching TRBD1 (7 bases). CDR1 SGHAT and CDR2 FQNNGV come from the germline V gene. The CDR3 runs 15 residues. Trimming stripped 0 bases from V and 5 bases from J, with 13 bases between. The CDR3 sequence is CASSLDGGTAETQYF. The CDR3 DNA follows: TGTGCCAGCAGCTTAGATGGCGGGACAGCCGAGACCCAGTACTTC.

This chain connects TRBV11-1 to TRBJ2-1; 11 positions agree with TRBD2. Germline V gene data show CDR1 as SGHAT and CDR2 as FQDESV (reference sequence). The V segment lost 3 bases and the J segment 6 bases; nucleotides outside the gene matches: 19. The CDR3 loop spans 20 amino acids. CDR3 in DNA: TGTGCCAGCAGCTTGATATCAGGGACTAGCGGCACCGTGAAGCGCAATGAGCAGTTCTTC. It codes for CASSLISGTSGTVKRNEQFF.